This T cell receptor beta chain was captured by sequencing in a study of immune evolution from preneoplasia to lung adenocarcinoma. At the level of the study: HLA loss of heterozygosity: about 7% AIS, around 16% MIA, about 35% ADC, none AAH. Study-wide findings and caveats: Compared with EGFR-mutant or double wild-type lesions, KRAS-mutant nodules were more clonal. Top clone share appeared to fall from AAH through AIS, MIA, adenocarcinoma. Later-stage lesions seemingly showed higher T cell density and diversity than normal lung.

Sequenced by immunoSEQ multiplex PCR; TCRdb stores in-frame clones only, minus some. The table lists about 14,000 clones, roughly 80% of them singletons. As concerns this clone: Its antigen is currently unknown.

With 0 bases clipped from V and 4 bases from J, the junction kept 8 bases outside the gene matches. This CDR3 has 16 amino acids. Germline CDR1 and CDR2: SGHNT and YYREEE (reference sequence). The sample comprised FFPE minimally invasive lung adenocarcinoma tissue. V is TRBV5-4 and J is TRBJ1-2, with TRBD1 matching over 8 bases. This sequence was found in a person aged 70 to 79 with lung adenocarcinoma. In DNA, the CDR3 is TGTGCCAGCAGCTTGGGTGCAGGGGGCTATATCTATGGCTACACCTTC. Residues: CASSLGAGGYIYGYTF.